These 27 T cell receptor beta chains were sequenced from one sample in a study of regulatory T cells in long-lasting Graves disease (TCRdb year 2021). Explained via the paper, the time point label denotes: newly diagnosed GD, antithyroid drugs for less than 3 months. For both TCR sequencing and RNA sequencing, RNA was extracted from PBMCs in TRIzol. Libraries were prepared through multiplex PCR. The run used an Illumina HiSeq 4000. To build TCR beta libraries, CDR3 regions were amplified by Arm-PCR using iRepertoire HTBI primers. The raw public reads went through TCRdb reprocessing: fastp at Q25, MiXCR clone calling, in-frame beta chains kept. When rows share a CDR3 protein, they turn into one entry using the most common DNA and genes. The sample has a few hundred thousand distinct CDR3 sequences on record, roughly 17% of them singletons. The top ten clones comprise 20% to 25% of the sample. This same sample was also taken into another study, of T cells in Graves' hyperthyroidism and ophthalmopathy.

This material consisted of peripheral blood mononuclear cells (PBMCs), taken at new diagnosis, from a patient treated with antithyroid drugs. The receptor source for this set is a woman between 18 and 30 years old with Graves disease. Donor details come from another sample of the same person, matched by shared clones.

In this sample, this clonotype turned up a few times. CDR3 residues: CAISLGGNGYTF. Here the CDR3 DNA reads TGTGCCATCTCTTTGGGGGGTAATGGCTACACCTTC. The V and J genes are TRBV28 and TRBJ1-2; D might be TRBD1 (5 bases). CDR3 length: 12 amino acids. Germline V gene sequence: CDR1 MDHEN, CDR2 SYDVKM. V was trimmed by 10 bases and J by 6 bases, leaving 15 bases between them.

This clonotype ranks as medium-sized (0.01 to 0.1%). V is TRBV12-3 or TRBV12-4 and J is TRBJ1-2; D remains ambiguous. V was shortened by 3 bases and J by 8 bases, with 10 bases between the two germline ends. The CDR3 covers 12 residues. The CDR3 DNA sequence: TGTGCCAGCAGTTTCAATCAGGAAGGCTACACCTTC. Amino acid sequence: CASSFNQEGYTF.

This clonotype was seen repeatedly, ten times or more. DNA for the CDR3: TGCGCCAGCAGCAAGGGACAGGGGGCCGATGAGCAGTTCTTC. This codes for CASSKGQGADEQFF. The rearrangement joins TRBV5-1 to TRBJ2-1, with 12 bases that match TRBD1. This CDR3 region has 14 residues. Germline V gene lookup returns CDR1 SGHRS and CDR2 YFSETQ. V shed 4 bases and J 8 bases; nucleotides not matched to a gene: 4.

This clonotype has just a few counts. This rearrangement joins TRBV28 to TRBJ1-4, with a weak D call TRBD1 (5 bases). V gave up 3 bases and J gave up 8 bases, with 13 bases separating them. This CDR3 has 14 amino acids. Germline V gene sequence: CDR1 MDHEN, CDR2 SYDVKM. In DNA form, the CDR3 reads TGTGCCAGCAGTTTTCAGGGAGGTAGGGAAAAACTGTTTTTT. Translated, it gives CASSFQGGREKLFF.

A word on this clonotype: It may be a read error: a sequence one base away is much more abundant. This chain connects TRBV20-1 to TRBJ2-7; D uncertain. Germline CDR1 is DFQATT and CDR2 is SNEGSKA (reference sequence). There are 11 residues in the CDR3. V lost 3 bases and J 7 bases, leaving 10 bases between the germline ends. The CDR3 sequence is CSASIGGEQYF. The CDR3 nucleotides are TGCAGTGCTAGTATCGGCGGAGAGCAGTACTTC.

This clonotype appeared many times. J is TRBJ2-5 and V is TRBV5-1, with D maybe TRBD2 (6 bases). V lost 1 base to trimming and J lost 3 bases, with 13 bases between them. CDR1 is SGHRS and CDR2 is YFSETQ in the germline V gene. CDR3 length: 15 amino acids. The DNA of the CDR3 is TGCGCCAGCAGCTTGACGGGAGCGAGGGAAGAGACCCAGTACTTC. It is translated as CASSLTGAREETQYF.

This clonotype was detected ten times or more. The rearrangement joins TRBV5-1 to TRBJ2-5; D remains ambiguous. V lost 1 base and J 4 bases, leaving 8 bases between the germline ends. Germline V gene lookup returns CDR1 SGHRS and CDR2 YFSETQ. The CDR3 has 13 amino acids. For the CDR3, the DNA is TGCGCCAGCAGCTTGAGGGCCGGAGAGACCCAGTACTTC. Protein product: CASSLRAGETQYF.

At least ten counts were recorded for this clonotype. The chain employs TRBV11-2 and TRBJ2-7; TRBD2 agrees at 8 bases. V shed 5 bases and J 1 base; nucleotides not matched to a gene: 16. This CDR3 comprises 18 residues. Germline values: CDR1 SGHAT, CDR2 FQNNGV. The CDR3 DNA follows: TGTGCCAGCAGCCAAAGCGGGGGCTACAACCGGAGGTCCTACGAGCAGTACTTC. Residues: CASSQSGGYNRRSYEQYF.

Ten or more counts support this clonotype. The chain couples TRBV11-2 to TRBJ2-7, with D maybe TRBD2 (8 bases). Germline CDR1 and CDR2: SGHAT and FQNNGV. The germline V and J ends were trimmed by 5 bases and 3 bases, with 17 bases remaining between them. This CDR3 is 15 amino acids long. DNA of the CDR3: TGTGCCAGCAGCACCAACAGGGGACTAGTCTACGAGCAGTACTTC. Translation gives CASSTNRGLVYEQYF. Full variable domain (remainder filled in from reference TRBV11-2 and TRBJ2-7): EAGVAQSPRYKIIEKRQSVAFWCNPISGHATLYWYQQILGQGPKLLIQFQNNGVVDDSQLPKDRFSAERLKGVDSTLKIQPAKLEDSAVYLCASSTNRGLVYEQYFGPGTRLTVT.

This clonotype was recorded a few times. This chain joins TRBV18 and TRBJ1-6, with D uncertain. Trimming left V 1 base short and J 7 bases short, with 14 bases between. Germline V gene data show CDR1 as KGHSH and CDR2 as LQKENI. The CDR3 is made up of 16 amino acids. The CDR3 DNA sequence: TGTGCCAGCTCACCACTCCCGGCAGACCCAAATTCACCCCTCCACTTT. As protein: CASSPLPADPNSPLHF.

This chain joins TRBV6-4 and TRBJ2-7; D is undetermined. Per the germline V gene, CDR1 is MRHNA and CDR2 is SNTAGT. This CDR3 comprises 14 residues. Trimming removed 8 bases from V and 4 bases from J, with 18 bases in between. The CDR3 here is CASGTRNSRYEQYF. The CDR3 nucleotides are TGTGCCAGCGGTACCCGGAATAGTAGATACGAGCAGTACTTC.

This clonotype was counted ten times or more. The V and J genes are TRBV7-2 and TRBJ2-3; no definite D call. V shed 2 bases and J shed 0 bases, with 12 bases lying between them. This CDR3 spans 16 amino acids. CDR1 and CDR2 (germline): SGHTA, FQGNSA. The CDR3 here is CASSLFARPSTDTQYF. Here the CDR3 DNA reads TGTGCCAGCAGCTTATTCGCTCGACCTAGCACAGATACGCAGTATTTT.

This chain links TRBV4-3 with TRBJ2-1; 10 nucleotides align to TRBD1. CDR3 size: 16 residues. Germline V gives CDR1 LGHNA, CDR2 YSLEER. Trimming at V came to 3 bases and at J to 9 bases, leaving 11 bases not matched to a gene. CDR3 protein: CASSHETGGLLGEQFF. The CDR3 region has the DNA TGCGCCAGCAGCCATGAGACAGGGGGCCTACTCGGTGAGCAGTTCTTC.

The V gene is TRBV19, the J gene TRBJ2-2, with D possibly being TRBD2 (6 bases). Germline loops: CDR1 LNHDA, CDR2 SQIVND (reference sequence). V was pared by 7 bases and J by 2 bases, with 11 bases between. This CDR3 region has 14 residues. CDR3 DNA sequence: TGTGCCAGTACTATCGGGGGAAACACCGGGGAGCTGTTTTTT. Residues: CASTIGGNTGELFF.

This clonotype was detected ten times or more. The chain recombines TRBV27 with TRBJ2-7; 16 nucleotides match TRBD2. Germline V gene sequence: CDR1 MNHEY, CDR2 SMNVEV (reference sequence). The length of the CDR3 is 17 residues. Germline trimming cut 6 bases from V and 5 bases from J; bases unmatched to any gene: 10. In nucleotides, the CDR3 is TGTGCCAGCAGATTGCGGGGACTAGCGGGAGGGTACGACGAGCAGTACTTC. Translation gives CASRLRGLAGGYDEQYF.

This clonotype was seen ten or more times. This sequence joins TRBV12-3 or TRBV12-4 and TRBJ2-3; perhaps TRBD2 as D (6 bases). The CDR3 extends over 17 amino acids. Between the trimmed V and J ends, which lost 6 bases and 2 bases, there was a span of 21 bases. The CDR3 DNA sequence: TGTGCCAGCAGCCCTCCCGTCTGGAGGGGAGTCACAGATACGCAGTATTTT. It yields the protein CASSPPVWRGVTDTQYF.

This clonotype was found a few times. A much larger clone lies one base from this, so it may be a read error. The chain is built from TRBV28 and TRBJ2-6, with 8 bases that match TRBD1. This CDR3 is 19 amino acids long. Germline V CDR1 and CDR2: MDHEN, SYDVKM. The CDR3 loop reads CAGSQVTGAYPSGANVLTF. DNA of the CDR3: TGTGCCGGCAGCCAAGTGACAGGGGCCTATCCCTCTGGGGCCAACGTCCTGACTTTC.

This clonotype was seen a few times. The chain combines TRBV6-4 with TRBJ2-1, with 7 bases lining up with TRBD2. The CDR3 is made up of 16 amino acids. J lost 0 bases, V lost 9 bases, and 11 bases had no gene match. The germline V gene has CDR1 MRHNA and CDR2 SNTAGT. The CDR3 region is CASSSTSVDSYNEQFF. CDR3 in DNA: TGTGCCAGTTCCTCCACTAGCGTGGACTCCTACAATGAGCAGTTCTTC.

This clonotype was observed a handful of times. The V gene is TRBV5-4, the J gene TRBJ2-7; maybe TRBD2 (5 bases). CDR1 and CDR2 from the germline V gene are SGHNT and YYREEE (reference sequence). The CDR3 covers 18 residues. Trimming cost V 2 bases and J 4 bases, with 25 bases left between them. The CDR3 region is CASSFDPLGGSRLYEQYF. The DNA for the CDR3 is TGTGCCAGCAGCTTTGATCCCCTCGGCGGGTCCCGCCTATACGAGCAGTACTTC.

The rearrangement joins TRBV20-1 to TRBJ2-2; D gene ambiguous. The germline V and J ends were trimmed by 5 bases and 2 bases, with 12 bases remaining between them. CDR1 and CDR2 from the germline V gene are DFQATT and SNEGSKA (reference sequence). The CDR3 consists of 14 residues. The CDR3 here is CSAGVSLNTGELFF. CDR3 bases: TGCAGTGCTGGGGTCTCATTAAACACCGGGGAGCTGTTTTTT.

This clonotype was detected many times. V and J are TRBV5-5 and TRBJ2-5; D gene uncertain. CDR3 length: 14 residues. Deletions cut 0 bases from V and 2 bases from J, with 8 bases between. Germline assignment: CDR1 SGHKS and CDR2 YYEKEE (reference sequence). CDR3 nucleotide sequence: TGTGCCAGCAGCTTGGCGGCGACACAAGAGACCCAGTACTTC. Protein: CASSLAATQETQYF. Looking up the rest from reference TRBV5-5 and TRBJ2-5 gives the full variable domain: DAGVTQSPTHLIKTRGQQVTLRCSPISGHKSVSWYQQVLGQGPQFIFQYYEKEERGRGNFPDRFSARQFPNYSSELNVNALLLGDSALYLCASSLAATQETQYFGPGTRLLVL.

There are a few counts of this clonotype. The rearrangement uses TRBV14 and TRBJ2-3; possibly TRBD2 for D (5 bases). The J call is in doubt because the DNA end fits TRBJ2-5 better. This CDR3 region has 14 residues. CDR1 is SGHDN and CDR2 is FVKESK in the germline V gene. The CDR3 region is CASSQFSGMETQYF. The CDR3 bases are TGTGCCAGCAGCCAGTTCAGCGGTATGGAGACCCAGTACTTC.

This clonotype was counted ten times or more. The chain uses TRBV28 and TRBJ2-1; D assignment may be TRBD1 or TRBD2 (5 bases each). From germline, CDR1 is MDHEN and CDR2 SYDVKM. V gave up 7 bases and J gave up 0 bases, with 13 bases separating them. The CDR3 runs to 15 residues. The CDR3 bases are TGTGCCAGCACAATATGGGGGAGCTCCTACAATGAGCAGTTCTTC. This codes for CASTIWGSSYNEQFF.

This clonotype has a handful of counts. The chain employs TRBV7-2 and TRBJ1-3; D unclear. Looked up from germline, CDR1 is SGHTA and CDR2 is FQGNSA. The CDR3 contains 15 residues. The V and J ends lost 3 bases and 2 bases respectively, with 11 bases between them. The DNA for the CDR3 is TGTGCCAGCAGCTTTTATCGGACGGCTGGAAACACCATATATTTT. Translating gives CASSFYRTAGNTIYF.

There are many counts of this clonotype. This chain links TRBV7-2 with TRBJ2-6; D is unclear. Germline V gives CDR1 SGHTA, CDR2 FQGNSA. The CDR3 contains 15 residues. V lost 0 bases and J lost 2, with 5 bases in between. CDR3 coding DNA: TGTGCCAGCAGCTTAGCAGCAACTGGGGCCAACGTCCTGACTTTC. Its translation is CASSLAATGANVLTF.

The chain links TRBV6-1 to TRBJ1-4, with D perhaps matching TRBD1 (5 bases). This CDR3 spans 12 amino acids. V was trimmed by 4 bases and J by 7 bases, leaving 7 bases between them. Germline CDR1 reads MNHNS; CDR2 reads SASEGT. The CDR3 region has the DNA TGTGCCAGCAGTGGACAGCGTGAAAAACTGTTTTTT. It specifies CASSGQREKLFF.

This clonotype was detected many times. The J gene is TRBJ1-1, the V gene TRBV28; perhaps TRBD1 as D (6 bases). The CDR3 has 13 residues. Germline V lookup: CDR1 MDHEN, CDR2 SYDVKM. V was clipped by 2 bases and J by 4 bases, with 8 bases between them. CDR3 in amino acids: CASSLGGFTEAFF. Here the CDR3 DNA reads TGTGCCAGCAGTTTAGGGGGCTTCACTGAAGCTTTCTTT.